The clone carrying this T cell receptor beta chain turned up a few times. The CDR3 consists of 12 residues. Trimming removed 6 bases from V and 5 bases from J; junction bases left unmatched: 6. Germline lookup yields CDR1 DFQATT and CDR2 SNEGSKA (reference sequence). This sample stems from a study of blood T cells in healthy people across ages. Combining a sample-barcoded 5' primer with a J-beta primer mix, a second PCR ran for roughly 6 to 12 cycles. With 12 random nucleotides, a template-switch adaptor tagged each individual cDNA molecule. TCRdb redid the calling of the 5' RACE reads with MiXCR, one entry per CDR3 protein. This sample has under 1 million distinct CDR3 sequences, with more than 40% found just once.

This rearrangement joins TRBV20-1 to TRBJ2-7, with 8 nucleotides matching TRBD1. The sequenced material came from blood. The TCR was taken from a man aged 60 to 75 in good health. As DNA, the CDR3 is TGCAGTGCGGCAGGGGGCCGAGACGAGCAGTACTTC. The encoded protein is CSAAGGRDEQYF.